The source of this T cell receptor (beta chain) is a study of shared clonotypes between healthy human individuals. About the study: Researchers assigned three CD4 naive, three CD4 memory, two CD8 naive and one CD8 memory plate to each donor. The study's findings and limits: Few donors limited the genetic and exposure-history diversity represented.

Remarks on this clone: Its target is unknown.

This CDR3 contains 14 residues. In germline, CDR1 is SNHLY, CDR2 FYNNEI. Trimming removed 7 bases from V and 7 bases from J, with 14 bases in between. Libraries were prepared by immunoSEQ multiplex PCR; TCRdb keeps only in-frame clonotypes and omits some of them. The sample contains some 500,000 clones, roughly 95% of which appear only once. The TCR comes from a woman aged 25-40 years in good health. Material for sequencing was naive CD4+ T cells sorted from blood. Subset: CD45RA+ positively selected. This chain uses TRBV2 with TRBJ1-6; D ambiguous. The CDR3 coding sequence is TGTGCCAGCATCGGCGGGCGCTACAATTCACCCCTCCACTTT. Translated: CASIGGRYNSPLHF. Using reference TRBV2 and TRBJ1-6 for the parts outside the CDR3, the full variable domain is EPEVTQTPSHQVTQMGQEVILRCVPISNHLYFYWYRQILGQKVEFLVSFYNNEISEKSEIFDDQFSVERPDGSNFTLKIRSTKLEDSAMYFCASIGGRYNSPLHFGNGTRLTVT.